This T cell receptor beta chain was sequenced in a study of shared clonotypes between healthy human individuals (dated by TCRdb to 2019 to 2021). With regard to the full study: The cohort included three men and a couple of women between 18 and 49 years of age. Per donor, three plates each were used for CD4 naive and CD4 memory, two for CD8 naive, and one for CD8 memory. The study deeply sequenced blood TCR repertoires of five healthy adults to estimate repertoire size and the extent of clonotype sharing between individuals. To increase sequencing depth and limit assay-specific biases, TCR repertoire library preparation and sequencing were carried out by different laboratories using diverse techniques. Leukapheresis yielded between about 0.94 and 8.9 billion PBMCs per donor. Broader findings and caveats from the paper: Sampling was restricted to blood, and TCR repertoires in tissues likely differ from the TCR repertoires found in blood. Across a handful of donors, roughly 5% of naive CD4, 3.5% of naive CD8, about 2.3% of memory CD4, and approximately 0.4% of memory CD8 clonotypes were shared. Higher generation probabilities were observed for clonotypes shared by all four sorted-subset donors than for non-shared clonotypes. Naive subsets generally had larger estimated clonotype richness than memory subsets did. Because the study included only a small number of donors, the genetic and exposure-history diversity represented was limited. Based on pairwise subsampling, the degree of clonotype sharing among donors was expected to be affected by sequencing depth. Incomplete sequencing was indicated by rarefaction of sorted-subset datasets, despite the large sequencing depth.

CD8 naive samples consisted of CD45RO-negative cells that were positively selected for CCR7, yielding a CD45RA+CCR7+ population without TemRA cells. Healthy HIV-negative adults with no recently reported acute infections or vaccinations were included as donors. All donors were Caucasian adults living in Nashville, Tennessee, USA. Blood was collected by leukapheresis, and PBMCs were isolated by Ficoll-Histopaque density gradient centrifugation and then cryopreserved in liquid nitrogen vapor phase. Analytical flow cytometry was used to check the purity and quantity of each magnetically sorted T cell population. Genomic DNA was isolated from every sorted fraction and measured by UV absorbance on a Nanodrop 2000c. TCR CDR3 regions were amplified from genomic DNA by multiplex PCR using the deep immunoSEQ assay. Extracted genomic DNA from each cell subset was distributed evenly across all wells of several immunoSEQ 96-well plates, and each plate was treated as a replicate. Each replicate PCR for sorted subsets received about 0.2 ug genomic DNA, equal to tens of thousands of T cell genomes. Purified libraries were quantified with a Qubit 3.0 fluorometer, sized on a Bioanalyzer 2100, and re-quantified with the KAPA Library Quantification kit. Each immunoSEQ 96-well plate was sequenced on its own single-read 150-cycle Illumina NextSeq 550 flow cell. Concerning the study's data processing: Because the immunoSEQ output held only junctional sequences and lacked quality scores, the filtering could not match the filtering applied to full-length reads. Sequences were annotated with PyIR, a Python wrapper for IgBLAST v1.9, using IMGT germline references to assign V/J genes and CDR3. Any read was removed if the V/J assignment was weak (E-value above 1e-6), the CDR3 was missing, or the read contained stop codons, out-of-frame junctions, or ambiguous translated residues. V3J clonotypes were defined as sequences sharing an identical inferred V gene, J gene, and CDR3 amino acid sequence. The percentage overlap between two repertoires was calculated by dividing the number of shared unique clonotypes by the size of the smaller repertoire. Richness of each repertoire was evaluated using RTK rarefaction, the Chao1 estimator, and Recon v2.1 estimates of unobserved clonotypes. OLGA was used to compute generation probabilities for all TCRbeta clonotypes that the gDNA method yielded from four donors. The source is immuneACCESS, and TCRdb retained only in-frame sequences with V and J called. Part of the clones is not carried over; for the studies checked, unresolved V genes explain less than half of this, and the remainder is unexplained. The DNA was the basis for D and trimming; V, J and clone size are from that table. The sample table lists around 2.1 million clones, 85% to 95% of them with a count of one. The ten top clones hold 1.5% to 2% of the sample.

Trimming leaves V shorter by 6 bases and J shorter by 7 bases, with the junction holding 13 bases beyond the gene matches. For CDR1 and CDR2, the germline V gene lists SNHLY and FYNNEI. CDR3 length: 16 amino acids, cysteine to phenylalanine. The CDR3 DNA has 48 bases and is translated from base 1. Concerning this clone itself: Its recognized antigen is unknown. The sample holds no much larger clone one base away, and base qualities are not on file.

The receptor was derived from a man aged 18 to 29 in good health. Some clones in this sample may be carry-over from other donors' samples. What was sequenced was naive CD8+ T cells from PBMCs. The cell subset or site label, read with the paper, signifies: CD45RA+CCR7+. The chain uses TRBV2 and TRBJ2-1; TRBD2 matches 9 bases in the middle. Here is the DNA: TGTGCCAGCAGCTCGGCTAGCGGGACTAGGTGGAATGAGCAGTTCTTC. It translates as CASSSASGTRWNEQFF. The full variable domain, completed from the reference TRBV2 and TRBJ2-1 proteins outside the CDR3, reads EPEVTQTPSHQVTQMGQEVILRCVPISNHLYFYWYRQILGQKVEFLVSFYNNEISEKSEIFDDQFSVERPDGSNFTLKIRSTKLEDSAMYFCASSSASGTRWNEQFFGPGTRLTVL.